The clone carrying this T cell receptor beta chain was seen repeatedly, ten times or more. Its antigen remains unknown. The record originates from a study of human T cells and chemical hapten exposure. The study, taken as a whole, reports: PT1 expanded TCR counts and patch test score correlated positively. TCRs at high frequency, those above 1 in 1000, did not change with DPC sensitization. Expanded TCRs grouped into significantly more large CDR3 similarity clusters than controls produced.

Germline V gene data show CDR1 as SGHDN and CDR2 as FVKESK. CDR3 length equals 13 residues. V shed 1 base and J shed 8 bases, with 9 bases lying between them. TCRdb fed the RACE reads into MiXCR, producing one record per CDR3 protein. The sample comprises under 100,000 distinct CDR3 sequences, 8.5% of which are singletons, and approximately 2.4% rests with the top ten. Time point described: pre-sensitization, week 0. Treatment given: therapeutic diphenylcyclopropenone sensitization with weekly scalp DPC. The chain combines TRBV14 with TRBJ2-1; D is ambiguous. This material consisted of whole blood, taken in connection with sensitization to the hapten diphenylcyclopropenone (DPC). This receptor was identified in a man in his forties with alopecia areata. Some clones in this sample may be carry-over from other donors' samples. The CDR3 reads CASSQGGWYEQFF. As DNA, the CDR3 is TGTGCCAGCAGCCAAGGTGGATGGTATGAGCAGTTCTTC.